This record concerns one TCR beta chain sequence. The data belong to a study of blood T cell repertoires in COVID-19. At the level of the study: Acute and convalescent COVID-19 specimens originated in the United States, Italy and Spain. The analysed material was cDNA or gDNA that came from T cells, B-cell-depleted T cells, or PBMCs.

J was trimmed by 4 bases and V by 6 bases; bases with no gene match: 8. CDR1 and CDR2 from the germline V gene are SGHTA and FQGNSA. The CDR3 runs 14 residues. Original handling: It was from reference gene primer amplification that nucleated cell counts were estimated. Assay used: immunoSEQ multiplex PCR; TCRdb lists only in-frame clones, some missing. D and trimming come from the DNA, and the V and J calls and clone size come from that table. The table records around 100,000 clones, about 80% of them present only once. This sequence was found in a woman over 75 with active or convalescent COVID-19. Input material: peripheral blood. The genes are TRBV7-2 and TRBJ1-1, with 7 bases fitting TRBD1. In nucleotides, the CDR3 is TGTGCCAGCAGTAGAGACAGGGCGAGCACTGAAGCTTTCTTT. Its protein is CASSRDRASTEAFF. The full variable domain, in which reference TRBV7-2 and TRBJ1-1 provide the parts outside the CDR3, is GAGVSQSPSNKVTEKGKDVELRCDPISGHTALYWYRQSLGQGLEFLIYFQGNSAPDKSGLPSDRFSAERTGGSVSTLTIQRTQQEDSAVYLCASSRDRASTEAFFGQGTRLTVV.